Each of the 30 T cell receptor beta chains below was sequenced from the same sample in a study of shared clonotypes between healthy human individuals. Only in-frame clones appear in the TCRdb table, and some are missing; sequencing was by immunoSEQ multiplex PCR. The repertoire holds about 2.4 million clones, with more than 85% as singletons. Sequencing was performed on naive CD4+ T cells from PBMCs. Regarding subset: CD45RA+ positively selected. The receptors come from a man in his late teens or twenties in good health. Some clones in this sample may be carry-over from other donors' samples.

The genes are TRBV7-2 and TRBJ2-1; D is ambiguous. Germline assignment: CDR1 SGHTA and CDR2 FQGNSA. There are 14 residues in the CDR3. The V and J ends lost 4 bases and 4 bases respectively, with 11 bases between them. The CDR3 DNA is TGTGCCAGCAGCTCAGCTCTCACTTACAATGAGCAGTTCTTC. This codes for CASSSALTYNEQFF.

Concerning this clone: Other DNA sequences from this sample encode an identical CDR3 as well. The chain couples TRBV18 to TRBJ2-3; D ambiguous. Germline CDR1 is KGHSH and CDR2 is LQKENI. The CDR3 runs to 12 residues. V was clipped by 3 bases and J by 4 bases, with 5 bases between them. The chain's CDR3 is CASSPRSDTQYF. Here the CDR3 DNA reads TGTGCCAGCTCACCCCGGTCAGATACGCAGTATTTT.

V is TRBV18 and J is TRBJ1-5, with unresolved D. The CDR3 has 13 amino acids. V shed 1 base and J shed 5 bases, with 6 bases lying between them. Germline CDR1 KGHSH, CDR2 LQKENI. The CDR3 loop is CASSPRIDQPQHF. The CDR3 region has the DNA TGTGCCAGCTCACCACGTATCGATCAGCCCCAGCATTTT.

The V and J genes are TRBV6-1 and TRBJ1-3, with TRBD1 identical over 9 bases. There are 15 residues in the CDR3. CDR1 and CDR2 (germline): MNHNS, SASEGT. With 8 bases clipped from V and 3 bases from J, the junction kept 8 bases outside the gene matches. Here the CDR3 reads CASASTGGVGNTIYF. The CDR3, as DNA: TGTGCCAGCGCCTCGACAGGGGGGGTTGGAAACACCATATATTTT.

V usage is TRBV6-5 and J usage is TRBJ2-3, with 11 bases that match TRBD2. The CDR3 sequence is 15 residues long. Trimming cost V 6 bases and J 4 bases; bases outside gene matches: 6. Germline values: CDR1 MNHEY, CDR2 SVGAGI. Written as DNA, the CDR3 is TGTGCCAGCAGACTACTAGCGGGAGCTGCAGATACGCAGTATTTT. Protein product: CASRLLAGAADTQYF.

The chain carries TRBV28 and TRBJ1-5, with 7 bases identical to TRBD1. Germline CDR1 MDHEN, CDR2 SYDVKM. Trimming cost V 3 bases and J 7 bases; bases outside gene matches: 12. The CDR3 is 16 residues long. The DNA for the CDR3 is TGTGCCAGCAGTTTCTTCGACAGGGCCTTCCAACAGCCCCAGCATTTT. It is translated as CASSFFDRAFQQPQHF.

The CDR3 region is CASSWDRGAGGAEAFF. The DNA of the CDR3 is TGTGCCAGCTCTTGGGACAGGGGCGCGGGGGGTGCTGAAGCTTTCTTT. This sequence joins TRBV5-6 and TRBJ1-1; 10 positions match TRBD1. CDR3 length equals 16 residues. Germline V gene sequence: CDR1 SGHDT, CDR2 YYEEEE. V lost 7 bases to trimming and J lost 6 bases; unmatched junction nucleotides: 15.

This clone was detected only once. The rearrangement links TRBV27 to TRBJ2-5; D remains unclear. Germline V gene data show CDR1 as MNHEY and CDR2 as SMNVEV (reference sequence). With 6 bases removed from V and 1 base from J, the gap between germline ends came to 15 bases. CDR3 size: 15 residues. Here the CDR3 DNA reads TGTGCCAGCAGCCGAGATCCCTATAGCCAAGAGACCCAGTACTTC. Translation gives CASSRDPYSQETQYF.

The table lists this clone with a few counts. The genes are TRBV28 and TRBJ1-2; D unclear. The CDR3 sequence is 11 residues long. CDR1 is MDHEN, CDR2 SYDVKM, per germline. Trimming left V 10 bases short and J 2 bases short, with 8 bases between. The CDR3 region is CATWGNYGYTF. DNA for the CDR3: TGTGCCACCTGGGGAAACTATGGCTACACCTTC.

A word on this clone: The sample carries other DNA sequences with the same CDR3. CDR3 region: CASSRSGDTQYF. In nucleotides, the CDR3 is TGCGCCAGCAGCCGATCTGGGGATACGCAGTATTTT. J is TRBJ2-3 and V is TRBV5-1; D call uncertain. V was shortened by 4 bases and J by 6 bases, with 9 bases between the two germline ends. The CDR3 sequence is 12 residues long. Germline lookup yields CDR1 SGHRS and CDR2 YFSETQ.

The rearrangement joins TRBV7-7 to TRBJ2-2; tentatively, D is TRBD1 (6 bases). V gave up 5 bases and J gave up 5 bases, with 15 bases separating them. Germline CDR1 and CDR2: SSHAT and FNYEAQ (reference sequence). The CDR3 runs to 15 residues. The CDR3 protein is CASSLGHSWTGELFF. Here the CDR3 DNA reads TGTGCCAGCAGCCTGGGACATAGCTGGACCGGGGAGCTGTTTTTT.

The chain joins TRBV6-6 to TRBJ2-5; 7 bases are a match to TRBD1. The ends lost 10 bases at V and 5 bases at J; junction bases unmatched: 10. Germline V gives CDR1 MNHNY, CDR2 SVGAGI (reference sequence). This CDR3 spans 13 amino acids. CDR3 in DNA: TGTGCCACAGCCAGGGGGAGTGGCGAGACCCAGTACTTC. Translation: CATARGSGETQYF.

The gene calls are TRBV2 and TRBJ2-5; the match to TRBD2 covers 7 bases. CDR1 and CDR2 from the germline V gene are SNHLY and FYNNEI. CDR3 size: 14 residues. With V trimmed by 6 bases and J by 0 bases, 4 bases remained unmatched. CDR3 protein: CASRGGLNQETQYF. CDR3 nucleotides: TGTGCCAGCAGGGGGGGACTAAACCAAGAGACCCAGTACTTC.

The V call is TRBV6-4, the J call TRBJ2-3; unclear D gene. The CDR3 runs to 13 residues. Germline loops: CDR1 MRHNA, CDR2 SNTAGT. The V end was cut by 2 bases, the J end by 4 bases, with 7 bases between. The CDR3 DNA is TGTGCCAGCAGTGACCGCGGCGCAGATACGCAGTATTTT. Its protein is CASSDRGADTQYF.

CDR3 residues: CASTGSGAYNEQFF. DNA of the CDR3: TGTGCCAGCACGGGTAGCGGAGCATACAATGAGCAGTTCTTC. The genes are TRBV2 and TRBJ2-1; maybe TRBD2 (6 bases). CDR3 length equals 14 residues. Per germline, CDR1 SNHLY and CDR2 FYNNEI. Trimming pared 7 bases from V and 4 bases from J, leaving 14 bases between.

The chain uses TRBV2 and TRBJ2-5; weak D call: TRBD2 (6 bases). CDR3 length: 15 amino acids. Trimming left V 7 bases short and J 1 base short, with 16 bases between. Per the germline V gene, CDR1 is SNHLY and CDR2 is FYNNEI. The CDR3 coding sequence is TGTGCCAGCACCGGAGGTTGGCGGGGCCAAGAGACCCAGTACTTC. Amino acid sequence: CASTGGWRGQETQYF.

This clone was detected only once. The chain employs TRBV18 and TRBJ2-4, with 9 positions matching TRBD1. Per the germline V gene, CDR1 is KGHSH and CDR2 is LQKENI. Trimming at V came to 2 bases and at J to 9 bases, leaving 8 bases not matched to a gene. This CDR3 region has 15 residues. The CDR3 coding sequence is TGTGCCAGCTCACCATTGCGGGACAGGGACAGCATTCAGTACTTC. Translating it yields CASSPLRDRDSIQYF.

This chain uses TRBV7-2 with TRBJ1-5; TRBD1 is a possible D gene (5 bases). Trimming shortened V by 4 bases and J by 3 bases, and 13 bases separated the two germline ends. Germline CDR1 and CDR2: SGHTA and FQGNSA. CDR3 length: 15 residues. In DNA form, the CDR3 reads TGTGCCAGCAGCTGGTTTTGGGACCCCAATCAGCCCCAGCATTTT. Residues: CASSWFWDPNQPQHF.

The chain links TRBV6-5 to TRBJ1-5; D remains unclear. The CDR3 is made up of 15 amino acids. V gave up 6 bases and J gave up 4 bases, with 16 bases separating them. Germline V gene data show CDR1 as MNHEY and CDR2 as SVGAGI. CDR3 DNA: TGTGCCAGCAGCCAGACGTACGGGAATAATCAGCCCCAGCATTTT. This gives the protein CASSQTYGNNQPQHF.

This clone was observed a single time. This chain links TRBV28 with TRBJ1-2, with 9 bases fitting TRBD1. After removal of 5 bases from V and 8 bases from J, the junction contained 6 bases not matched to a gene. The germline V gene encodes CDR1 MDHEN and CDR2 SYDVKM. The CDR3 has 13 residues. CDR3 in amino acids: CASSGDRVKGYTF. DNA of the CDR3: TGTGCCAGCAGTGGGGACAGGGTCAAGGGCTACACCTTC.

This chain joins TRBV7-2 and TRBJ2-7; D remains ambiguous. The germline V and J ends were trimmed by 6 bases and 4 bases, with 13 bases remaining between them. Germline V lookup: CDR1 SGHTA, CDR2 FQGNSA. The CDR3 spans 13 residues. CDR3 DNA sequence: TGTGCCAGCAGTCGAACCCATCAGTACGAGCAGTACTTC. It encodes CASSRTHQYEQYF.

For this clone: Other DNA sequences in the sample encode the same CDR3. The V gene is TRBV18, the J gene TRBJ2-3; 12 nucleotides line up with TRBD2. CDR3 length: 16 amino acids. Germline V gene lookup returns CDR1 KGHSH and CDR2 LQKENI. Germline trimming cut 2 bases from V and 0 bases from J; bases unmatched to any gene: 0. This CDR3 reads CASSPGLAGSTDTQYF. For the CDR3, the DNA is TGTGCCAGCTCACCAGGACTAGCGGGAAGCACAGATACGCAGTATTTT.

On this clone: Distinct nucleotide sequences in the sample also encode this CDR3. The chain has TRBV5-1 and TRBJ1-1, with D tentatively TRBD1 (5 bases). Germline V CDR1 and CDR2: SGHRS, YFSETQ. V was clipped by 1 base and J by 1 base, with 8 bases between them. The CDR3 extends over 14 amino acids. CDR3 coding DNA: TGCGCCAGCAGCTTGTCCCAGGGGAACACTGAAGCTTTCTTT. Protein: CASSLSQGNTEAFF.

This clone was detected once. The V call is TRBV6-1, the J call TRBJ2-1; D may be TRBD1 (5 bases). This CDR3 region has 14 residues. V lost 0 bases and J 8 bases, leaving 11 bases between the germline ends. CDR1 is MNHNS, CDR2 SASEGT, per germline. The CDR3 region is CASSEAWGPYEQFF. CDR3 DNA sequence: TGTGCCAGCAGTGAAGCTTGGGGCCCCTATGAGCAGTTCTTC.

In its sample, this clone was seen once. For the CDR3, the DNA is TGTGCCAGCTCTCCCGGGCACCTCTACGAGCAGTACTTC. The encoded protein is CASSPGHLYEQYF. The V call is TRBV18, the J call TRBJ2-7; D unclear. The CDR3 sequence is 13 residues long. CDR1 and CDR2 (germline): KGHSH, LQKENI. The V gene lost 6 bases and the J gene lost 3 bases, with 12 bases spanning the gap. The full variable domain, its missing parts supplied by reference TRBV18 and TRBJ2-7, is NAGVMQNPRHLVRRRGQEARLRCSPMKGHSHVYWYRQLPEEGLKFMVYLQKENIIDESGMPKERFSAEFPKEGPSILRIQQVVRGDSAAYFCASSPGHLYEQYFGPGTRLTVT.

The chain links TRBV19 to TRBJ1-5; weak D call: TRBD1 (6 bases). The CDR3 has 13 residues. Germline V gives CDR1 LNHDA, CDR2 SQIVND (reference sequence). Trimming removed 8 bases at V and 9 bases at J, with 17 bases between. As DNA, the CDR3 is TGTGCCAGTGGGGGCGAAGTCCCGGGGCCCCAGCATTTT. It yields the protein CASGGEVPGPQHF.

This chain uses TRBV28 with TRBJ2-3; TRBD2 matches 12 bases. The V and J ends lost 4 bases and 5 bases, in that order; junction bases with no gene match: 7. CDR1 and CDR2 (germline): MDHEN, SYDVKM. The CDR3 sequence is 16 residues long. The CDR3 is CASSYLLAGGGDTQYF. DNA for the CDR3: TGTGCCAGCAGTTACCTTCTAGCGGGAGGGGGAGATACGCAGTATTTT.

V gene TRBV5-1 combines with J gene TRBJ2-3; 7 bases map to TRBD2. The junction had 2 bases not matched to a gene; V was cut back by 7 bases and J by 0 bases. Germline CDR1 is SGHRS and CDR2 is YFSETQ. The CDR3 contains 13 residues. CDR3 residues: CASQRDSTDTQYF. In nucleotides, the CDR3 is TGCGCCAGCCAGCGGGATAGCACAGATACGCAGTATTTT.

This clone showed up just once. The chain combines TRBV5-1 with TRBJ2-4; D perhaps matches TRBD1 (5 bases). Germline V lookup: CDR1 SGHRS, CDR2 YFSETQ. V was pared by 3 bases and J by 0 bases, with 19 bases between. The CDR3 sequence is 18 residues long. In nucleotides, the CDR3 is TGCGCCAGCAGCTCACTCCAAGGGGCACCTCTAGCCAAAAACATTCAGTACTTC. Translating it yields CASSSLQGAPLAKNIQYF.

Here the CDR3 reads CASTKFPHRGGYGYTF. Here the CDR3 DNA reads TGTGCCAGCACCAAATTCCCACACAGGGGTGGCTATGGCTACACCTTC. This chain uses TRBV27 with TRBJ1-2; 7 nucleotides match TRBD1. Germline V lookup: CDR1 MNHEY, CDR2 SMNVEV (reference sequence). Trimming removed 7 bases from V and 4 bases from J; junction bases left unmatched: 15. This CDR3 has 16 amino acids.